The present TCR beta chain was sequenced within a study of T cell changes during pregnancy in multiple sclerosis. Trimming took 5 bases from V and 7 from J; bases not matched to a gene: 16. CDR1 and CDR2 (germline): SGHTA, FQGNSA. This CDR3 is built from 17 residues. Sequencing used immunoSEQ multiplex PCR; TCRdb keeps in-frame clones, though not all of them. The sample yields fewer than 85,000 clones, 85% to 95% seen once. The sequence came from a female donor in good health, enrolled as a control in a pregnancy study. The V gene is TRBV7-2, the J gene TRBJ2-1, with 8 positions matching TRBD2. This specimen consisted of peripheral blood, obtained in the third trimester of pregnancy. The CDR3 sequence is CASSPRWGSGMGNEQFF. Here the CDR3 DNA reads TGTGCCAGCAGCCCCCGGTGGGGTAGCGGGATGGGTAATGAGCAGTTCTTC.